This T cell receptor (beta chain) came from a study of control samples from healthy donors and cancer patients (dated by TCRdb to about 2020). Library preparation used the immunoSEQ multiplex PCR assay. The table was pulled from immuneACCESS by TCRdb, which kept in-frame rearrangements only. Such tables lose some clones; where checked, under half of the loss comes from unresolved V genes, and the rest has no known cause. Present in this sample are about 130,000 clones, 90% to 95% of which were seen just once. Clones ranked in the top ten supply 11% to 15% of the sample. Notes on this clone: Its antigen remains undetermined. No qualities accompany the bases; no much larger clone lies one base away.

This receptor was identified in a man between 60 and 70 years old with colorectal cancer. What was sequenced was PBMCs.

The CDR3: CASSLLRGEAFF. DNA sequence: TGTGCCAGCAGTCTATTACGGGGAGAAGCTTTCTTT. The rearranged segments are TRBV6-5 and TRBJ1-1; too little of a D gene remains to name it. The junction carries 12 bases between V and J, which are trimmed by 5 bases and 8 bases respectively. Based on the germline V gene, the CDR1 and CDR2 sequences are MNHEY and SVGAGI. The CDR3, from cysteine to phenylalanine, totals 12 residues. CDR3 DNA only is kept here, 36 bases in frame from base 1.